What follows are 26 T cell receptor beta chains derived from one specimen sequenced in a study of T cell responses to AZD1222 COVID-19 vaccine. Profiled with immunoSEQ multiplex PCR; TCRdb holds only in-frame clones, not every one. Of around 180,000 clones detected, 70% to 90% appear once; the ten largest clones hold around 6.4%. The sample in question was peripheral blood, obtained on day 0 of AZD1222 vaccination. These TCRs come from an adult in good health.

The V call is TRBV7-8, the J call TRBJ2-1; 8 nucleotides agree with TRBD2. Trimming cost V 5 bases and J 0 bases; bases outside gene matches: 9. Germline V CDR1 and CDR2: SGHVS, FQNEAQ. The CDR3 runs 17 residues. This CDR3 reads CASSERLAPSSYNEQFF. As DNA, the CDR3 is TGTGCCAGCAGCGAGAGACTAGCGCCGAGCTCCTACAATGAGCAGTTCTTC.

V is TRBV7-3 and J is TRBJ2-7, with TRBD2 identical over 8 bases. The V gene's germline CDR1 is SGHTA and CDR2 FQGTGA. V was clipped by 5 bases and J by 0 bases; unmatched bases: 6. The CDR3 contains 15 residues. In DNA, the CDR3 is TGTGCCAGCAGCCGTACGGGGGGGAACTCCTACGAGCAGTACTTC. Its translation: CASSRTGGNSYEQYF.

The V and J genes are TRBV11-3 and TRBJ2-7; 11 nucleotides line up with TRBD2. The CDR3 extends over 15 amino acids. Germline trimming cut 5 bases from V and 2 bases from J; bases unmatched to any gene: 5. Germline V gene data show CDR1 as SGHNT and CDR2 as YENEEA. CDR3 sequence: CASSQTSGEAYEQYF. CDR3 nucleotide sequence: TGTGCCAGCAGCCAGACTAGCGGGGAAGCCTACGAGCAGTACTTC.

The chain has TRBV19 and TRBJ2-3; D gene ambiguous. The CDR3 runs to 15 residues. Trimming removed 5 bases at V and 4 bases at J, with 16 bases between. From germline, CDR1 is LNHDA and CDR2 SQIVND (reference sequence). The chain's CDR3 is CASSPTGLSADTQYF. Here the CDR3 DNA reads TGTGCCAGTAGTCCCACCGGGCTGTCCGCAGATACGCAGTATTTT.

Concerning this clone itself: The junction differs from germline at one of its ends, possibly a read error. This chain connects TRBV5-4 to TRBJ1-2; weak D call: TRBD1 (5 bases). Per the germline V gene, CDR1 is SGHNT and CDR2 is YYREEE (reference sequence). This CDR3 comprises 13 residues. CDR3 coding DNA: TGTGCCAGCACCTTGGTAGGGGCAGGTGGCTACACCTTC. It yields the protein CASTLVGAGGYTF.

V is TRBV28 and J is TRBJ2-7; no clear D. Germline-derived CDR1 and CDR2 are MDHEN and SYDVKM. The CDR3 has 11 residues. Trimming took off 6 bases at V and 2 bases at J, with 5 bases between the two ends. For the CDR3, the DNA is TGTGCCAGCAGCCTACCCTACGAGCAGTACTTC. The encoded protein is CASSLPYEQYF.

The chain is built from TRBV10-2 and TRBJ2-2; D ambiguous. This CDR3 region has 15 residues. Trimming left V 9 bases short and J 7 bases short, with 21 bases between. CDR1 and CDR2 from the germline V gene are WSHSY and SAAADI. In DNA form, the CDR3 reads TGCGCCAGTCGCGGTGTTGGAAGGAAAGACGGGGAGCTGTTTTTT. Amino acids: CASRGVGRKDGELFF.

V gene TRBV7-9 combines with J gene TRBJ2-1; D is undetermined. The CDR3 length is 13 residues. V was trimmed by 5 bases and J by 5 bases, leaving 10 bases between them. The germline V gene encodes CDR1 SEHNR and CDR2 FQNEAQ (reference sequence). For the CDR3, the DNA is TGTGCCAGCAGCATAGACCCACACAATGAGCAGTTCTTC. This codes for CASSIDPHNEQFF.

The rearrangement joins TRBV30 to TRBJ1-2; D perhaps matches TRBD1 (6 bases). CDR3 length: 13 amino acids. In germline, CDR1 is GTSNPN, CDR2 SVGIG (reference sequence). The V and J ends lost 0 bases and 6 bases respectively, with 11 bases between them. The DNA of the CDR3 is TGTGCCTGGAGTGTAAAGGGGGGGCATGGCTACACCTTC. Amino acids: CAWSVKGGHGYTF.

The chain links TRBV28 to TRBJ2-1; the D is unclear. V was cut by 10 bases and J by 7 bases, with 8 bases left in between. The CDR3 extends over 10 amino acids. Germline CDR1 reads MDHEN; CDR2 reads SYDVKM. CDR3 in DNA: TGTGCCACCCAAGTGAATGAGCAGTTCTTC. As protein: CATQVNEQFF.

The chain joins TRBV30 to TRBJ1-6; no firm D call. Trimming took 4 bases from V and 9 from J, leaving 16 bases between them. The CDR3 loop spans 14 amino acids. The germline V gene has CDR1 GTSNPN and CDR2 SVGIG (reference sequence). The CDR3 coding sequence is TGTGCCTGGACCGGACCCGGGGATCCTTCACCCCTCCACTTT. This sequence encodes CAWTGPGDPSPLHF. The full variable domain, in which reference TRBV30 and TRBJ1-6 provide the parts outside the CDR3, is SQTIHQWPATLVQPVGSPLSLECTVEGTSNPNLYWYRQAAGRGLQLLFYSVGIGQISSEVPQNLSASRPQDRQFILSSKKLLLSDSGFYLCAWTGPGDPSPLHFGNGTRLTVT.

The V gene is TRBV18, the J gene TRBJ1-5, with no clear D. The V gene's germline CDR1 is KGHSH and CDR2 LQKENI. V dropped 0 bases and J dropped 0 bases, with 12 bases sitting between them. The CDR3 runs to 17 residues. CDR3 nucleotides: TGTGCCAGCTCACCACCGAGCACGGGGTATAGCAATCAGCCCCAGCATTTT. Its translation is CASSPPSTGYSNQPQHF. The full variable domain, completed using reference TRBV18 and TRBJ1-5, is NAGVMQNPRHLVRRRGQEARLRCSPMKGHSHVYWYRQLPEEGLKFMVYLQKENIIDESGMPKERFSAEFPKEGPSILRIQQVVRGDSAAYFCASSPPSTGYSNQPQHFGDGTRLSIL.

This clone was counted a single time. The chain has TRBV7-2 and TRBJ1-2, with 9 bases that match TRBD1. CDR1 is SGHTA and CDR2 is FQGNSA in the germline V gene. J gave up 6 bases and V 5 bases, and 7 bases lay outside the gene matches. This CDR3 has 14 residues. The CDR3 DNA follows: TGTGCCAGCAGCCTAGACAGGGGGAGGGATGGCTACACCTTC. It codes for CASSLDRGRDGYTF.

The V call is TRBV10-3, the J call TRBJ2-2; 8 nucleotides agree with TRBD1. With V trimmed by 2 bases and J by 6 bases, 11 bases remained unmatched. The CDR3 loop spans 17 amino acids. The germline gives CDR1 ENHRY, CDR2 SYGVKD. The CDR3 loop is CAISERGTGKAAGELFF. CDR3 nucleotides: TGTGCCATCAGTGAGAGAGGGACAGGAAAGGCGGCCGGGGAGCTGTTTTTT.

This clone was observed a handful of times. This rearrangement joins TRBV5-4 to TRBJ1-2, with D possibly being TRBD1 (6 bases). Looked up from germline, CDR1 is SGHNT and CDR2 is YYREEE (reference sequence). This CDR3 comprises 13 residues. Trimming took 1 base from V and 11 from J, leaving 15 bases between them. The CDR3 DNA reads TGTGCCAGCAGCTTGAAAGAACAGGGCGGTTACACCTTC. As protein: CASSLKEQGGYTF.

J is TRBJ1-4 and V is TRBV28; 7 bases align to TRBD1. CDR3 length: 14 amino acids. V shed 4 bases and J 8 bases; nucleotides not matched to a gene: 7. Germline CDR1 and CDR2: MDHEN and SYDVKM. The CDR3: CASSSGQPSEKLFF. CDR3 sequence (DNA): TGTGCCAGCAGTTCGGGACAGCCCTCGGAAAAACTGTTTTTT.

The rearrangement uses TRBV5-1 and TRBJ2-2, with 8 bases fitting TRBD2. V shed 9 bases, J shed 0 bases, and the junction held 13 bases outside the gene matches. This CDR3 comprises 17 residues. Germline V gene lookup returns CDR1 SGHRS and CDR2 YFSETQ. CDR3 DNA: TGCGCCACCGGGGGTCCATTGACTAGCGCGAACACCGGGGAGCTGTTTTTT. Translated: CATGGPLTSANTGELFF.

The chain recombines TRBV19 with TRBJ2-2; D is unresolved. Germline V gene data show CDR1 as LNHDA and CDR2 as SQIVND (reference sequence). The length of the CDR3 is 14 residues. Trimming removed 5 bases from V and 3 bases from J, with 10 bases in between. The CDR3 DNA is TGTGCCAGTAGTCTTGACGGATACACCGGGGAGCTGTTTTTT. Its translation: CASSLDGYTGELFF.

The CDR3 DNA reads TGTGCCAGCAGCAAAGCAGGGGAAACAGGGTCTCGCACTGAAGCTTTCTTT. Residues: CASSKAGETGSRTEAFF. The chain employs TRBV21-1 and TRBJ1-1; TRBD1, the table's D call, lacks a check against the DNA. TRBV21-1 counts as a pseudogene. This CDR3 is built from 17 residues.

V gene TRBV28 combines with J gene TRBJ1-2, with D unclear. CDR3 length: 13 residues. Germline V CDR1 and CDR2: MDHEN, SYDVKM. The V end was cut by 6 bases, the J end by 4 bases, with 12 bases between. The CDR3 coding sequence is TGTGCCAGCAGCCAAGGAGGTACCTATGGCTACACCTTC. This sequence encodes CASSQGGTYGYTF.

V usage is TRBV5-6 and J usage is TRBJ1-1; 9 bases line up with TRBD1. The CDR3 covers 15 residues. The V segment lost 3 bases and the J segment 2 bases; nucleotides outside the gene matches: 5. CDR1 and CDR2 from the germline V gene are SGHDT and YYEEEE. DNA of the CDR3: TGTGCCAGCAGCTACCGGGACAGGGATAACACTGAAGCTTTCTTT. This translates into CASSYRDRDNTEAFF.

The chain couples TRBV20-1 to TRBJ2-1, with D uncertain. The CDR3 covers 10 residues. From germline, CDR1 is DFQATT and CDR2 SNEGSKA (reference sequence). V gave up 8 bases and J gave up 5 bases, with 7 bases separating them. CDR3 loop: CSPYDNEQFF. The CDR3 DNA is TGCAGTCCCTATGACAATGAGCAGTTCTTC.

The chain has TRBV9 and TRBJ2-5; TRBD2 might be the D (6 bases). The CDR3 extends over 17 amino acids. Trimming pared 0 bases from V and 5 bases from J, leaving 20 bases between. The germline V gene encodes CDR1 SGDLS and CDR2 YYNGEE. The CDR3 region is CASSVDSSGLTGETQYF. In nucleotides, the CDR3 is TGTGCCAGCAGCGTAGATTCCTCGGGACTTACTGGTGAGACCCAGTACTTC.

The chain recombines TRBV5-4 with TRBJ2-2, with 7 bases that match TRBD2. Germline V gives CDR1 SGHNT, CDR2 YYREEE (reference sequence). The CDR3 runs 15 residues. With 2 bases clipped from V and 2 bases from J, the junction kept 3 bases outside the gene matches. The CDR3 DNA is TGTGCCAGCAGCTTACAGCGGGGAAACACCGGGGAGCTGTTTTTT. As protein: CASSLQRGNTGELFF.

The DNA of the CDR3 is TGTGCCAGCAGTTTGGCGACGGGGGGGACCTACGAGCAGTACTTC. Residues: CASSLATGGTYEQYF. The V and J genes are TRBV28 and TRBJ2-7; 8 bases align to TRBD2. The V segment lost 3 bases and the J segment 2 bases; nucleotides outside the gene matches: 6. The CDR3 is 15 residues long. Germline V gene lookup returns CDR1 MDHEN and CDR2 SYDVKM.

The V gene is TRBV30, the J gene TRBJ1-6, with 8 bases matching TRBD1. The ends lost 5 bases at V and 10 bases at J; junction bases unmatched: 7. Germline V lookup: CDR1 GTSNPN, CDR2 SVGIG (reference sequence). The length of the CDR3 is 13 residues. The CDR3 sequence is CAWGRTGNSPLHF. The CDR3 DNA follows: TGTGCCTGGGGAAGGACAGGGAACTCACCCCTCCACTTT.